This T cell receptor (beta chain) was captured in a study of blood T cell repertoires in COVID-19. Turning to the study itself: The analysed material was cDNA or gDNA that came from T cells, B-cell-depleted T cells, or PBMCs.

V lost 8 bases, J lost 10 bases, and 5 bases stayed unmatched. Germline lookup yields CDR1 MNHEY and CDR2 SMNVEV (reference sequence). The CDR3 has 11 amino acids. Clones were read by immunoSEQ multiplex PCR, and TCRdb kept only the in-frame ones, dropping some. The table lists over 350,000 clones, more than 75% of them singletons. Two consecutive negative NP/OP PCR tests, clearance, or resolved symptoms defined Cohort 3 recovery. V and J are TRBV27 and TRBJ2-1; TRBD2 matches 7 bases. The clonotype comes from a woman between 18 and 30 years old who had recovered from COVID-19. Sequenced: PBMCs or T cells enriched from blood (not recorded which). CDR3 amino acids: CASLGGREQFF. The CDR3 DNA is TGTGCCAGCCTCGGGGGGAGAGAGCAGTTCTTC.